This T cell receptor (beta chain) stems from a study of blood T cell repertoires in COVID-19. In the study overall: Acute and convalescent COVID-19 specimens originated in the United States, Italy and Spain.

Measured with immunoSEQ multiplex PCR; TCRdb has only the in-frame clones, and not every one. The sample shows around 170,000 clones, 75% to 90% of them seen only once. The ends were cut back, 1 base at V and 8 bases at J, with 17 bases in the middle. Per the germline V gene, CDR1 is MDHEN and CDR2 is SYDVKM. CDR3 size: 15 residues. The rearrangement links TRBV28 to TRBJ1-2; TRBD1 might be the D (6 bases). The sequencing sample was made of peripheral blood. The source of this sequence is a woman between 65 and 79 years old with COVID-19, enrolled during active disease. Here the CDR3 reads CASSLYAAGAGGYTF. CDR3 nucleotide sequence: TGTGCCAGCAGTTTATACGCTGCGGGGGCAGGAGGCTACACCTTC.